What follows are 7 T cell receptor beta chains derived from one specimen sequenced in a study of T cells after yellow fever vaccination. TCRdb re-derived calls from the 5' RACE reads in MiXCR, one entry per CDR3 protein. The sample includes some 350,000 distinct CDR3 sequences, approximately 4% seen only once; the top ten take around 25%. The sample here was PBMCs, taken 5 days after the yellow fever booster vaccination. These receptors all stem from a man aged 18 to 29 who received the YFV17D yellow fever vaccine.

This clonotype was observed many times. The chain has TRBV7-2 and TRBJ2-7; D unresolved. V shed 4 bases and J shed 0 bases, with 4 bases lying between them. The germline V gene has CDR1 SGHTA and CDR2 FQGNSA. The CDR3 is made up of 12 amino acids. The CDR3 loop reads CASSSSSYEQYV. The DNA of the CDR3 is TGTGCCAGCAGCTCGAGCTCCTACGAGCAGTACGTC.

V gene TRBV7-6 combines with J gene TRBJ2-5; D ambiguous. Germline CDR1 reads SGHVS; CDR2 reads FNYEAQ. V shed 4 bases and J shed 1 base, with 7 bases lying between them. The CDR3 spans 13 residues. The CDR3 protein is CASSSSPQETQYF. Written as DNA, the CDR3 is TGTGCCAGCAGCTCGTCTCCCCAAGAGACCCAGTACTTC.

This clonotype was observed a few times. The chain uses TRBV23-1 and TRBJ2-7; D gene uncertain. TRBV23-1 is an ORF for which the function is uncertain. V was cut by 3 bases and J by 3 bases, with 21 bases left in between. The CDR3 loop spans 17 amino acids. CDR3 sequence (DNA): TGCGCCAGCAGTCACCCCTCGGGTCCCGGAGAAGGCTACGAGCAGTACGTC. The encoded protein is CASSHPSGPGEGYEQYV.

This clonotype has a count of ten or more. The chain links TRBV20-1 to TRBJ2-5; D tentatively fits TRBD1 or TRBD2 (5 bases each). The CDR3 sequence is 12 residues long. V was trimmed by 4 bases and J by 1 base, leaving 7 bases between them. Germline V gene sequence: CDR1 DFQATT, CDR2 SNEGSKA (reference sequence). The CDR3: CSATGAQETQYF. CDR3 nucleotides: TGCAGTGCTACCGGGGCCCAAGAGACCCAGTACTTC.

The chain links TRBV12-3 or TRBV12-4 to TRBJ2-5; 11 positions agree with TRBD2. The junction had 4 bases not matched to a gene; V was cut back by 6 bases and J by 7 bases. This CDR3 is built from 13 residues. As DNA, the CDR3 is TGTGCCAGCAGCCCTGGACTAGCGGGGACCCAGTACTTC. This gives the protein CASSPGLAGTQYF.

This sequence joins TRBV20-1 and TRBJ1-1; maybe TRBD1 (6 bases). Looked up from germline, CDR1 is DFQATT and CDR2 is SNEGSKA (reference sequence). This CDR3 region has 14 residues. V was trimmed by 8 bases and J by 3 bases, leaving 19 bases between them. In DNA, the CDR3 is TGCAGTACGGAAGGGGTAGGGGGGGACACTGAAGCTTTCTTT. It translates to CSTEGVGGDTEAFF.

The gene calls are TRBV4-2 and TRBJ1-6; D remains unclear. CDR3 length: 18 amino acids. The V and J ends lost 0 bases and 3 bases respectively, with 15 bases between them. Germline V gene data show CDR1 as LGHNA and CDR2 as YNFKEQ. CDR3 in amino acids: CASSQESPRTYYNSPLHF. CDR3 DNA sequence: TGTGCCAGCAGCCAAGAAAGCCCCAGGACGTACTATAATTCACCCCTCCACTTT.